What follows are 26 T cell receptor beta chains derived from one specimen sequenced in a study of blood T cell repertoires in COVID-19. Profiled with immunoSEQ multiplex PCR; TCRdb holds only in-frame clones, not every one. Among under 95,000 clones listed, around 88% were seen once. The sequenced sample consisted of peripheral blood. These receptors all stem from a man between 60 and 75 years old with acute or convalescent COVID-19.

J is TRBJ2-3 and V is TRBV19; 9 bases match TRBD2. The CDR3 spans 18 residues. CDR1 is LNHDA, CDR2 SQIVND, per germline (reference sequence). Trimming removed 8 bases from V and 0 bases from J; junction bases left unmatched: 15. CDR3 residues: CASGLTSGTQFSTDTQYF. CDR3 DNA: TGTGCCAGTGGACTGACTAGCGGAACGCAATTTAGCACAGATACGCAGTATTTT.

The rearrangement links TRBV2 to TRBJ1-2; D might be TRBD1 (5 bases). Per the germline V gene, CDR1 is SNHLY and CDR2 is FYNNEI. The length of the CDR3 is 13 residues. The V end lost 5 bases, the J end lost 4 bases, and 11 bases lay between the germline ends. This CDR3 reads CASSTDNSYGYTF. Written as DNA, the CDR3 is TGTGCCAGCAGTACGGACAACTCCTATGGCTACACCTTC.

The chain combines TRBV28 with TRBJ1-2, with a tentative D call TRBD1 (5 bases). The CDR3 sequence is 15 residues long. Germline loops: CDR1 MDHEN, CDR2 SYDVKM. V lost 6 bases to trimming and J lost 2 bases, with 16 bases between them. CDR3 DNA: TGTGCCAGCAGCCCAGTACAGACAGAGAACTATGGCTACACCTTC. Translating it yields CASSPVQTENYGYTF.

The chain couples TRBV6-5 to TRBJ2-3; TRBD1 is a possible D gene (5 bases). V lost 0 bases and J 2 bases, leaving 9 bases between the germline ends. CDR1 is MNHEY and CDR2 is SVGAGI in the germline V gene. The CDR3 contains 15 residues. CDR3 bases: TGTGCCAGCAGTTACTCAGGGGATTACACAGATACGCAGTATTTT. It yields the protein CASSYSGDYTDTQYF.

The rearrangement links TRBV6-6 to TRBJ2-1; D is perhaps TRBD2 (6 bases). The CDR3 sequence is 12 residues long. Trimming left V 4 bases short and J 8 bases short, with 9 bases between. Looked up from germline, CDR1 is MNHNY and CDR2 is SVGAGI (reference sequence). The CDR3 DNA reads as TGTGCCAGCAGTTGGGCTAGCGATGAGCAGTTCTTC. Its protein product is CASSWASDEQFF.

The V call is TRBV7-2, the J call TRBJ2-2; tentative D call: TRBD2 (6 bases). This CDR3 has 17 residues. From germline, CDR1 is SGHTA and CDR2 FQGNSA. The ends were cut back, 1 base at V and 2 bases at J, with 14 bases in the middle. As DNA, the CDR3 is TGTGCCAGCAGCTTAGATTGGGGGGTGATAAACACCGGGGAGCTGTTTTTT. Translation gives CASSLDWGVINTGELFF. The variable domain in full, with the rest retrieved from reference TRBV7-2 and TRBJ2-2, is GAGVSQSPSNKVTEKGKDVELRCDPISGHTALYWYRQSLGQGLEFLIYFQGNSAPDKSGLPSDRFSAERTGGSVSTLTIQRTQQEDSAVYLCASSLDWGVINTGELFFGEGSRLTVL.

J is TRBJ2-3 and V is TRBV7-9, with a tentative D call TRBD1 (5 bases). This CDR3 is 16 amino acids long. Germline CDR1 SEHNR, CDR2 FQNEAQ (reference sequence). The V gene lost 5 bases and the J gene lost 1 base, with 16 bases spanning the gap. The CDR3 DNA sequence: TGTGCCAGCAGCCCAGAGACAGCCCTCGGCACAGATACGCAGTATTTT. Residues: CASSPETALGTDTQYF.

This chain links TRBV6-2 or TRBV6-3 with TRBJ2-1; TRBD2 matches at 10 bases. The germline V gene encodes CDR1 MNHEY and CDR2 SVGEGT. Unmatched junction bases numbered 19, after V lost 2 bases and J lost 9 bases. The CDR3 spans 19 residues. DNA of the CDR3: TGTGCCAGCAGTTACGACCGACCCTGGACTAGCGGCCCTCTGATTGAGCAGTTCTTC. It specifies CASSYDRPWTSGPLIEQFF.

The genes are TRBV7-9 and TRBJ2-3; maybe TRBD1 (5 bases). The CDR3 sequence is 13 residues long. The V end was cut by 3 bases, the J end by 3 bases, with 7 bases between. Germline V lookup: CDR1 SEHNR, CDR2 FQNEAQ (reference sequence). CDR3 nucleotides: TGTGCCAGCAGCTTGACAGATACAGATACGCAGTATTTT. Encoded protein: CASSLTDTDTQYF.

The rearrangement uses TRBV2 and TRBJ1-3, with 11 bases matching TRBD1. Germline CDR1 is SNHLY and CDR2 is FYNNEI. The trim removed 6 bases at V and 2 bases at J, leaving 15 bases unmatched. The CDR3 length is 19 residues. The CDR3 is CASSGSTGTGGWAGNTIYF. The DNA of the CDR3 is TGTGCCAGCAGCGGGTCGACCGGGACAGGGGGGTGGGCTGGAAACACCATATATTTT.

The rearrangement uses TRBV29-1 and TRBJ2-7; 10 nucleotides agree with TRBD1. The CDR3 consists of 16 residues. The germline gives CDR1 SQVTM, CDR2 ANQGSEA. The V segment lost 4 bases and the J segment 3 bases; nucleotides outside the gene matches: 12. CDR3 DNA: TGCAGCGTTGGCGGGGTAAAAGGGACAGGGGTCTACGAGCAGTACTTC. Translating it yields CSVGGVKGTGVYEQYF.

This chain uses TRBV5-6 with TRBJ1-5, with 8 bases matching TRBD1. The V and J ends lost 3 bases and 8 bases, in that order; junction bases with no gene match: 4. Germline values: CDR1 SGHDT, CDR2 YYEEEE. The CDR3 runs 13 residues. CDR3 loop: CASSSQGAKPQHF. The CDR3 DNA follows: TGTGCCAGCAGCTCCCAGGGGGCAAAGCCCCAGCATTTT.

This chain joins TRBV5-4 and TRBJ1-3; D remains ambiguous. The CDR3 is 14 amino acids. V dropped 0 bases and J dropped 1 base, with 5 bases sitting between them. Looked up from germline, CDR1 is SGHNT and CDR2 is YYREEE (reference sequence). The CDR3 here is CASSLAQSGNTIYF. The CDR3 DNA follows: TGTGCCAGCAGCTTGGCACAATCTGGAAACACCATATATTTT.

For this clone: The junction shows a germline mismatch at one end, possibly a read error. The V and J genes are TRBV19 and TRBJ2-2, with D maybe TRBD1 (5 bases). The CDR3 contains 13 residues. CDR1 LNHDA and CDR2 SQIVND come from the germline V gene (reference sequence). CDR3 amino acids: CASSIRGPGELFF. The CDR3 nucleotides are TGTGCCAGTAGTATAAGGGGCCCCGGTGAGCTGTTTTTT.

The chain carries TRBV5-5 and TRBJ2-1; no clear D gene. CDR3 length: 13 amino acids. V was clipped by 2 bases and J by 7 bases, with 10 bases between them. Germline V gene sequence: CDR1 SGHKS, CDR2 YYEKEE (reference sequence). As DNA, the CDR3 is TGTGCCAGCAGCTTAATATCTACGAATGAGCAGTTCTTC. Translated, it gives CASSLISTNEQFF.

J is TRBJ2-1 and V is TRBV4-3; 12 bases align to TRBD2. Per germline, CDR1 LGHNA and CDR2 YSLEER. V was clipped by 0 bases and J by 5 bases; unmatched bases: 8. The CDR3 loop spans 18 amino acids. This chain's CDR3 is CASSQDRLAGGLNNEQFF. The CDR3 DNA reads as TGCGCCAGCAGCCAAGATCGTCTAGCGGGGGGGCTTAACAATGAGCAGTTCTTC.

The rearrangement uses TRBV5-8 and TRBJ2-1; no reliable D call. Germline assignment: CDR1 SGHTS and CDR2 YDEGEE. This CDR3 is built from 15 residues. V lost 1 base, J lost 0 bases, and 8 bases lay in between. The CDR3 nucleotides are TGTGCCAGCAGCTTGTCAGGTAACTCCTACAATGAGCAGTTCTTC. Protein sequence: CASSLSGNSYNEQFF.

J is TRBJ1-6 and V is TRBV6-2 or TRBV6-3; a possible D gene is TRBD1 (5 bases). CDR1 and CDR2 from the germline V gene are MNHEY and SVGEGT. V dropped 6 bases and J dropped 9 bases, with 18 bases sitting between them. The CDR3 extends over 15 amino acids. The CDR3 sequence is CASSPTTELISPLHF. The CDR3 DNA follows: TGTGCCAGCAGCCCGACGACAGAATTAATTTCACCCCTCCACTTT.

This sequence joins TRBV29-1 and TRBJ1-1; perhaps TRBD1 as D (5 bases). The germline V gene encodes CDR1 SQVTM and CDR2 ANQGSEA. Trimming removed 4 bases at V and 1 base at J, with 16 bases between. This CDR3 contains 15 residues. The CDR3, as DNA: TGCAGCGTTGGCGGGGCGAGAGTTGGGAACACTGAAGCTTTCTTT. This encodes CSVGGARVGNTEAFF.

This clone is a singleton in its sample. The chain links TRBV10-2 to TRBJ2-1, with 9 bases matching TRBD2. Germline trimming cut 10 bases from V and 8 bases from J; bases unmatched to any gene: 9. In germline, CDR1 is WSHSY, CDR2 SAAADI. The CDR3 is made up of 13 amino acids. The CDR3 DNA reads TGCGCCACCACGCTAGCGGGAACCGATGAGCAGTTCTTC. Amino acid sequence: CATTLAGTDEQFF.

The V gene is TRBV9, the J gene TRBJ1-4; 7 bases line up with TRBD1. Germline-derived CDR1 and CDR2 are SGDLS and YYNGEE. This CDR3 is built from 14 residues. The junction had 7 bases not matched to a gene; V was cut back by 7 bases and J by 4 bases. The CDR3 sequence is CASARDSFNEKLFF. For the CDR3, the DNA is TGTGCCAGCGCAAGGGACAGTTTTAATGAAAAACTGTTTTTT.

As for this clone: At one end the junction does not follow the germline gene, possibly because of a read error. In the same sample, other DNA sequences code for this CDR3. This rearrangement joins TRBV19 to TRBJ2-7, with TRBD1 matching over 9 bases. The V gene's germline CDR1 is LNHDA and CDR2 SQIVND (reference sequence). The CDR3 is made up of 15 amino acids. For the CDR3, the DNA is TGTGCCAGTAGTTCGTACAGGGGGCTCCCCTACGAGCAATACTTC. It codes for CASSSYRGLPYEQYF. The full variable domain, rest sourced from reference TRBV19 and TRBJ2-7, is DGGITQSPKYLFRKEGQNVTLSCEQNLNHDAMYWYRQDPGQGLRLIYYSQIVNDFQKGDIAEGYSVSREKKESFPLTVTSAQKNPTAFYLCASSSYRGLPYEQYFGPGTRLTVT.

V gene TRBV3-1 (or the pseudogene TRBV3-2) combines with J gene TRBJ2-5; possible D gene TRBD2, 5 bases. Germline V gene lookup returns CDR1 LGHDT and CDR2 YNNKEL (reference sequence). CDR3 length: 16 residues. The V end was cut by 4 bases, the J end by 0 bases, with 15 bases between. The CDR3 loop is CASSPGLRSYQETQYF. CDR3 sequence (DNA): TGTGCCAGCAGCCCCGGACTCAGGAGTTACCAAGAGACCCAGTACTTC.

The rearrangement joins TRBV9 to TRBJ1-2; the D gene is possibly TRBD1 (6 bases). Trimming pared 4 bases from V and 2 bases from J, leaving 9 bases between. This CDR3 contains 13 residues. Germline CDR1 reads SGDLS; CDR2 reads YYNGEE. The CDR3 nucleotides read TGTGCCAGCAGCTTACAGGGCAACTATGGCTACACCTTC. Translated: CASSLQGNYGYTF.

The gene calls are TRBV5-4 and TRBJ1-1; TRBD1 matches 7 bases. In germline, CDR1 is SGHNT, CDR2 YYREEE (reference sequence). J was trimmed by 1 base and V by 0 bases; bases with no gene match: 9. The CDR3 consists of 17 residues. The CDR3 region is CASSLGNRTGRNTEAFF. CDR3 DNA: TGTGCCAGCAGCTTGGGGAACCGGACAGGCCGGAACACTGAAGCTTTCTTT.

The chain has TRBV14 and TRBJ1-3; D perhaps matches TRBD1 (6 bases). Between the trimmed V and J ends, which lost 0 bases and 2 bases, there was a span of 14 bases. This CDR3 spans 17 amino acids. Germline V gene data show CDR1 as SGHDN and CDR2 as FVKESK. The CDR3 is CASSQDLLGAAGNTIYF. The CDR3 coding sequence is TGTGCCAGCAGCCAAGATCTCTTGGGGGCAGCTGGAAACACCATATATTTT.